This passage covers 27 T cell receptor beta chains from one sample sequenced in a study of blood T cell repertoires in COVID-19. Libraries were prepared by immunoSEQ multiplex PCR; TCRdb keeps only in-frame clonotypes and omits some of them. The table shows about 180,000 clones, with around 82% occurring only once. Sample: peripheral blood. Receptors were obtained from an elderly woman with acute or convalescent COVID-19.

V gene TRBV5-1 combines with J gene TRBJ2-1; D is possibly TRBD2 (6 bases). Trimming pared 0 bases from V and 4 bases from J, leaving 14 bases between. This CDR3 is built from 16 residues. Germline CDR1 SGHRS, CDR2 YFSETQ. The CDR3 protein is CASSLVGTPSYNEQFF. The CDR3 DNA follows: TGCGCCAGCAGCTTGGTGGGGACTCCCTCTTACAATGAGCAGTTCTTC.

The chain is built from TRBV7-6 and TRBJ2-7; TRBD2 matches 7 bases. CDR3 length: 13 amino acids. The junction had 5 bases not matched to a gene; V was cut back by 5 bases and J by 4 bases. Germline lookup yields CDR1 SGHVS and CDR2 FNYEAQ. CDR3 sequence reads: CASSMGLQYEQYF. The CDR3 DNA reads TGTGCCAGCAGCATGGGACTACAATACGAGCAGTACTTC.

This sequence joins TRBV30 and TRBJ2-7, with 9 bases fitting TRBD2. The CDR3 is made up of 16 amino acids. V trimming: 0 bases; J trimming: 4 bases; junction bases outside the gene matches: 10. CDR1 and CDR2 (germline): GTSNPN, SVGIG (reference sequence). The CDR3 loop is CAWSVTGASGTYEQYF. DNA of the CDR3: TGTGCCTGGAGTGTAACGGGAGCTAGCGGGACATACGAGCAGTACTTC.

The chain links TRBV2 to TRBJ1-4; TRBD1 is a possible D gene (5 bases). The CDR3 loop spans 14 amino acids. V lost 7 bases to trimming and J lost 6 bases, with 15 bases between them. From germline, CDR1 is SNHLY and CDR2 FYNNEI. The CDR3 sequence is CASIWSPGDEKLFF. In DNA, the CDR3 is TGTGCCAGCATCTGGAGCCCGGGGGATGAAAAACTGTTTTTT.

This chain links TRBV7-2 with TRBJ2-3; possibly TRBD2 for D (7 bases). The CDR3 length is 18 residues. V was trimmed by 0 bases and J by 4 bases, leaving 20 bases between them. Germline V CDR1 and CDR2: SGHTA, FQGNSA. CDR3 protein: CASSLADRRGGFADTQYF. CDR3 nucleotides: TGTGCCAGCAGCTTAGCCGACCGGAGGGGGGGGTTTGCAGATACGCAGTATTTT.

This chain uses TRBV9 with TRBJ2-7, with D hard to call. CDR3 length equals 14 residues. Trimming shortened V by 4 bases and J by 0 bases, and 11 bases separated the two germline ends. The germline V gene has CDR1 SGDLS and CDR2 YYNGEE. The CDR3 protein is CASSRSGGSYEQYF. The CDR3 coding sequence is TGTGCCAGCAGCAGGTCAGGTGGCTCCTACGAGCAGTACTTC.

V usage is TRBV3-1 (or the pseudogene TRBV3-2) and J usage is TRBJ2-3; D uncertain. The germline CDR1 and CDR2 sequences are LGHDT and YNNKEL (reference sequence). This CDR3 has 15 residues. The V and J ends lost 0 bases and 1 base respectively, with 8 bases between them. The CDR3 DNA reads TGTGCCAGCAGCCAAGACGGGTTAGGCACAGATACGCAGTATTTT. This sequence encodes CASSQDGLGTDTQYF.

The chain links TRBV19 to TRBJ1-5; 7 bases align to TRBD1. The CDR3 has 14 residues. Germline CDR1 is LNHDA and CDR2 is SQIVND (reference sequence). The V and J ends lost 9 bases and 5 bases, in that order; junction bases with no gene match: 10. For the CDR3, the DNA is TGTGCCAGCCAGAGACAGGGCAGGGATCAGCCCCAGCATTTT. Residues: CASQRQGRDQPQHF.

The V gene is TRBV5-1, the J gene TRBJ2-6; no reliable D call. Per germline, CDR1 SGHRS and CDR2 YFSETQ. The CDR3 loop spans 15 amino acids. Deletions cut 0 bases from V and 2 bases from J, with 6 bases between. The CDR3 nucleotides read TGCGCCAGCAGCTTGGCCGTTGCTGGGGCCAACGTCCTGACTTTC. It codes for CASSLAVAGANVLTF.

Worth noting for this clone: Different DNA sequences within this sample yield the same CDR3. The chain has TRBV5-1 and TRBJ2-5; the D gene is possibly TRBD1 (5 bases). Germline CDR1 SGHRS, CDR2 YFSETQ. V was pared by 4 bases and J by 4 bases, with 11 bases between. This CDR3 has 13 amino acids. In DNA, the CDR3 is TGCGCCAGCAGCCTATCCAGGGTAGAGACCCAGTACTTC. Translation gives CASSLSRVETQYF. Looking up the rest from reference TRBV5-1 and TRBJ2-5 gives the full variable domain: KAGVTQTPRYLIKTRGQQVTLSCSPISGHRSVSWYQQTPGQGLQFLFEYFSETQRNKGNFPGRFSGRQFSNSRSEMNVSTLELGDSALYLCASSLSRVETQYFGPGTRLLVL.

The chain links TRBV25-1 to TRBJ2-1, with 16 nucleotides matching TRBD2. V gave up 3 bases and J gave up 10 bases; unmatched junction bases: 12. Per germline, CDR1 MGHDK and CDR2 SYGVNS. CDR3 length: 18 residues. CDR3 sequence: CASSDPGLAGGRYGEQFF. The CDR3 coding sequence is TGTGCCAGCAGTGACCCGGGACTAGCGGGGGGGCGGTATGGAGAGCAGTTCTTC.

V usage is TRBV6-1 and J usage is TRBJ1-2; 7 nucleotides match TRBD1. This CDR3 spans 17 amino acids. Germline V gives CDR1 MNHNS, CDR2 SASEGT. V gave up 4 bases and J gave up 1 base; unmatched junction bases: 12. CDR3 sequence (DNA): TGTGCCAGCAGTGTTCGACCGGGACAGACCCTTAACTATGGCTACACCTTC. It encodes CASSVRPGQTLNYGYTF.

A single count supports this clone. The CDR3: CASSYGQGGNQPQHF. In DNA, the CDR3 is TGTGCCAGCAGTTACGGACAGGGTGGCAATCAGCCCCAGCATTTT. The V gene is TRBV6-5, the J gene TRBJ1-5, with TRBD1 identical over 8 bases. Germline V gene sequence: CDR1 MNHEY, CDR2 SVGAGI. V dropped 2 bases and J dropped 2; count of bases not matched to a gene: 2. There are 15 residues in the CDR3.

The gene calls are TRBV7-2 and TRBJ1-2, with D uncertain. V dropped 3 bases and J dropped 1 base, with 9 bases sitting between them. CDR3 length equals 14 residues. Per germline, CDR1 SGHTA and CDR2 FQGNSA. CDR3 sequence: CASSFDRSNYGYTF. The CDR3 DNA reads as TGTGCCAGCAGCTTTGATAGGAGTAACTATGGCTACACCTTC.

This sequence joins TRBV11-2 and TRBJ1-1; TRBD1 matches 9 bases. There are 16 residues in the CDR3. Germline V gene sequence: CDR1 SGHAT, CDR2 FQNNGV. Losses at the gene ends were 3 bases for V and 0 bases for J; bases not matched to a gene: 5. CDR3 protein: CASSFGTGSMNTEAFF. In nucleotides, the CDR3 is TGTGCCAGCAGCTTCGGGACAGGGAGCATGAACACTGAAGCTTTCTTT.

The chain carries TRBV7-6 and TRBJ2-5; a weak D match, TRBD2 (5 bases). V lost 5 bases and J 2 bases, leaving 18 bases between the germline ends. Germline V gene sequence: CDR1 SGHVS, CDR2 FNYEAQ. The CDR3 loop spans 16 amino acids. The CDR3 DNA reads TGTGCCAGCAGCCTGCCTGCCAGCCCGGGGCAAGAGACCCAGTACTTC. Translation gives CASSLPASPGQETQYF. Combining the CDR3 with reference TRBV7-6 and TRBJ2-5 gives the whole variable domain GAGVSQSPRYKVTKRGQDVALRCDPISGHVSLYWYRQALGQGPEFLTYFNYEAQQDKSGLPNDRFSAERPEGSISTLTIQRTEQRDSAMYRCASSLPASPGQETQYFGPGTRLLVL.

The chain employs TRBV18 and TRBJ1-5; TRBD1 is a possible D gene (5 bases). Trimming removed 2 bases from V and 6 bases from J, with 14 bases in between. This CDR3 has 15 residues. Germline-derived CDR1 and CDR2 are KGHSH and LQKENI. CDR3 protein: CASSPSLAGGQPQHF. The CDR3 nucleotides read TGTGCCAGCTCACCATCCCTAGCGGGGGGTCAGCCCCAGCATTTT.

J is TRBJ2-7 and V is TRBV29-1, with 7 positions matching TRBD2. V trimming: 1 base; J trimming: 6 bases; junction bases outside the gene matches: 12. The germline gives CDR1 SQVTM, CDR2 ANQGSEA. The CDR3 is made up of 15 amino acids. CDR3 in DNA: TGCAGCGTTGAAGTACAAAACCTAGCGGTAGGCGAGCAGTACTTC. Its protein product is CSVEVQNLAVGEQYF.

The chain employs TRBV12-5 and TRBJ1-1, with D maybe TRBD1 (5 bases). This CDR3 is built from 13 residues. Germline V CDR1 and CDR2: LGHNT, FRNRAP. Trimming took 1 base from V and 5 from J, leaving 8 bases between them. The CDR3 coding sequence is TGTGCTAGTGGTTTGGAGGAGGGGACTGAAGCTTTCTTT. Its protein is CASGLEEGTEAFF.

CDR3 residues: CASSVEERSVEAFF. CDR3 DNA: TGTGCCAGCAGCGTAGAGGAGCGGTCGGTTGAAGCTTTCTTT. The chain uses TRBV9 and TRBJ1-1; D is uncertain. Trimming removed 0 bases at V and 7 bases at J, with 13 bases between. CDR1 and CDR2 from the germline V gene are SGDLS and YYNGEE. The length of the CDR3 is 14 residues.

The chain combines TRBV4-1 with TRBJ1-2, with D possibly being TRBD1 (5 bases). Trimming left V 7 bases short and J 2 bases short, with 17 bases between. This CDR3 region has 15 residues. Germline V CDR1 and CDR2: MGHRA, YSYEKL. For the CDR3, the DNA is TGCGCCAGCAACCCCCGCAGGGATGAAAACTATGGCTACACCTTC. It translates to CASNPRRDENYGYTF.

This clone occurred once. The rearrangement joins TRBV29-1 to TRBJ2-7; 12 nucleotides align to TRBD2. Per germline, CDR1 SQVTM and CDR2 ANQGSEA. V lost 4 bases to trimming and J lost 7 bases; unmatched junction nucleotides: 17. CDR3 length equals 17 residues. The CDR3 DNA is TGCAGCGTTGTAGGTCCTAGCGGGAGGGCCACCAGGGGGGAGCAGTACTTC. Translating it yields CSVVGPSGRATRGEQYF.

This sequence joins TRBV11-3 and TRBJ2-7, with TRBD2 as a possible D gene (6 bases). This CDR3 spans 15 amino acids. Germline values: CDR1 SGHNT, CDR2 YENEEA. The V and J ends lost 4 bases and 2 bases respectively, with 15 bases between them. CDR3 amino acids: CASSSGGGAAYEQYF. CDR3 nucleotides: TGTGCCAGCAGCTCTGGTGGAGGGGCCGCCTACGAGCAGTACTTC. Full variable domain (missing parts from reference TRBV11-3 and TRBJ2-7): EAGVVQSPRYKIIEKKQPVAFWCNPISGHNTLYWYLQNLGQGPELLIRYENEEAVDDSQLPKDRFSAERLKGVDSTLKIQPAELGDSAVYLCASSSGGGAAYEQYFGPGTRLTVT.

This clone appeared once. This chain connects TRBV18 to TRBJ2-3, with 7 bases aligning to TRBD2. The CDR3 totals 15 residues. Germline values: CDR1 KGHSH, CDR2 LQKENI. V shed 4 bases, J shed 2 bases, and the junction held 6 bases outside the gene matches. The CDR3 bases are TGTGCCAGCTCACAAACTCTAGCGGCCACAGATACGCAGTATTTT. Residues: CASSQTLAATDTQYF.

The chain uses TRBV6-5 and TRBJ1-4; a weak D match, TRBD1 (5 bases). V was shortened by 4 bases and J by 6 bases, with 12 bases between the two germline ends. The CDR3 extends over 14 amino acids. Germline V CDR1 and CDR2: MNHEY, SVGAGI. The DNA of the CDR3 is TGTGCCAGCAGTTCTCGACAGACCCATGAAAAACTGTTTTTT. It is translated as CASSSRQTHEKLFF.

This rearrangement joins TRBV10-2 to TRBJ1-2, with D maybe TRBD1 (5 bases). Germline lookup yields CDR1 WSHSY and CDR2 SAAADI. The CDR3 spans 14 residues. V lost 2 bases, J lost 3 bases, and 10 bases lay in between. The CDR3 nucleotides are TGCGCCAGCAGTGAGAAAGGCAGGGACTATGGCTACACCTTC. It encodes CASSEKGRDYGYTF.

V is TRBV6-1 and J is TRBJ1-2; no firm D call. V was clipped by 1 base and J by 6 bases, with 12 bases between them. Germline V CDR1 and CDR2: MNHNS, SASEGT. This CDR3 has 14 amino acids. CDR3 sequence reads: CASSEVGGPHGYTF. CDR3 DNA: TGTGCCAGCAGTGAAGTCGGAGGGCCCCATGGCTACACCTTC.